This record concerns one T cell receptor (beta chain) sequence. The antigen is unknown. The length of the CDR3 is 15 residues. Trimming stripped 6 bases from V and 1 base from J, with 15 bases between. CDR1 and CDR2 (germline): MNHNY, SVGAGI (reference sequence). Profiled with immunoSEQ multiplex PCR; TCRdb holds only in-frame clones, not every one. The table includes under 200,000 clones, approximately 87% detected once. This record comes from a study of cytomegalovirus exposure and HLA in healthy donors. In the study overall: The same platform was used for the 130 or so validation repertoires as for the approximately 630 first-cohort repertoires, as reported in a later analysis.

Overall study findings and caveats: Reports indicated that the classifier achieved high specificity and sensitivity in diagnosing cytomegalovirus status. The TCR clusters that emerged in the first cohort tended, a later analysis found, to co-occur in the 110 or so validation repertoires.

Sequencing was done on a sample of PBMCs. The receptor was isolated from a woman in her twenties or thirties in good health and CMV-seronegative. The gene calls are TRBV6-6 and TRBJ2-5; TRBD1 is a possible D gene (6 bases). The CDR3 nucleotides read TGTGCCAGCAGGACAGGACCTGCCCCCCAAGAGACCCAGTACTTC. Protein product: CASRTGPAPQETQYF.